The 29 T cell receptor beta chains presented below share a single source sample, sequenced in a study of blood T cell repertoires in COVID-19. The assay was immunoSEQ multiplex PCR, and TCRdb's table has in-frame clones only and misses some. The sample records 200,000 to 250,000 clones, 90% to 95% being singletons. Source material: peripheral blood. Every receptor here comes from a man in his sixties with COVID-19, enrolled during active disease.

This chain uses TRBV5-1 with TRBJ2-6; TRBD1 might be the D (5 bases). The V gene's germline CDR1 is SGHRS and CDR2 YFSETQ. The CDR3 is made up of 17 amino acids. V lost 4 bases and J lost 0, with 14 bases in between. CDR3 in DNA: TGCGCCAGCAGCGGAACAACAGGTAACTCTGGGGCCAACGTCCTGACTTTC. This codes for CASSGTTGNSGANVLTF. Filled out from reference TRBV5-1 and TRBJ2-6, the complete variable domain reads KAGVTQTPRYLIKTRGQQVTLSCSPISGHRSVSWYQQTPGQGLQFLFEYFSETQRNKGNFPGRFSGRQFSNSRSEMNVSTLELGDSALYLCASSGTTGNSGANVLTFGAGSRLTVL.

This clone was detected once. The rearrangement joins TRBV30 to TRBJ2-7; possibly TRBD2 for D (6 bases). The germline gives CDR1 GTSNPN, CDR2 SVGIG (reference sequence). CDR3 length equals 15 residues. Trimming removed 2 bases from V and 3 bases from J, with 17 bases in between. CDR3 protein: CAWSPEGIPGYEQYF. CDR3 sequence (DNA): TGTGCCTGGAGTCCGGAGGGCATTCCCGGCTACGAGCAGTACTTC.

The chain employs TRBV28 and TRBJ1-2, with 12 bases aligning to TRBD1. The ends lost 6 bases at V and 4 bases at J; junction bases unmatched: 9. CDR3 size: 16 residues. CDR1 is MDHEN, CDR2 SYDVKM, per germline. The CDR3 nucleotides read TGTGCCAGCAGGCCCGGGACAGGGGGCGCGATCTATGGCTACACCTTC. As protein: CASRPGTGGAIYGYTF.

J is TRBJ1-1 and V is TRBV19; tentatively, D is TRBD1 (5 bases). CDR3 length: 12 residues. Deletions cut 1 base from V and 6 bases from J, with 6 bases between. In germline, CDR1 is LNHDA, CDR2 SQIVND (reference sequence). This CDR3 reads CASSIGTSEAFF. In DNA form, the CDR3 reads TGTGCCAGTAGTATAGGGACATCTGAAGCTTTCTTT.

The V call is TRBV27, the J call TRBJ2-7; D possibly corresponds to TRBD1 (5 bases). CDR3 length: 13 amino acids. Germline V gives CDR1 MNHEY, CDR2 SMNVEV (reference sequence). The ends were cut back, 5 bases at V and 3 bases at J, with 11 bases in the middle. The DNA of the CDR3 is TGTGCCAGCAGTGTTGGACAAGGCTACGAGCAGTACTTC. Amino acids: CASSVGQGYEQYF.

The chain has TRBV11-2 and TRBJ2-6; no firm D call. Per the germline V gene, CDR1 is SGHAT and CDR2 is FQNNGV. The germline V and J ends were trimmed by 3 bases and 0 bases, with 6 bases remaining between them. The CDR3 spans 15 residues. The CDR3 bases are TGTGCCAGCAGCTTTGCGCACTCTGGGGCCAACGTCCTGACTTTC. It specifies CASSFAHSGANVLTF.

The chain joins TRBV16 to TRBJ2-1, with TRBD2 matching 11 bases. The CDR3 covers 16 residues. The germline CDR1 and CDR2 sequences are KGHSY and FQNENV. J gave up 8 bases and V 1 base, and 7 bases lay outside the gene matches. The CDR3: CASSQFGLAGTDEQFF. For the CDR3, the DNA is TGTGCCAGCAGCCAATTCGGACTAGCGGGTACGGATGAGCAGTTCTTC.

The CDR3 protein is CASSPSVNYGYTF. In DNA, the CDR3 is TGTGCCAGCAGCCCGAGCGTAAACTATGGCTACACCTTC. V usage is TRBV3-1 (or the pseudogene TRBV3-2) and J usage is TRBJ1-2, with unresolved D. V dropped 4 bases and J dropped 2 bases, with 8 bases sitting between them. The CDR3 runs 13 residues. In germline, CDR1 is LGHDT, CDR2 YNNKEL (reference sequence).

The chain recombines TRBV5-4 with TRBJ2-1, with 7 nucleotides matching TRBD2. The CDR3 consists of 15 residues. V shed 7 bases, J shed 7 bases, and the junction held 14 bases outside the gene matches. The germline gives CDR1 SGHNT, CDR2 YYREEE (reference sequence). CDR3 nucleotides: TGTGCCAGCGCCTTATCCGCGGGAGATGGTAATGAGCAGTTCTTC. Translating it yields CASALSAGDGNEQFF.

The sample holds a few counts of this clone. V gene TRBV7-2 combines with J gene TRBJ2-7; 8 bases are shared with TRBD2. This CDR3 contains 14 residues. Germline values: CDR1 SGHTA, CDR2 FQGNSA. Trimming removed 7 bases from V and 4 bases from J; junction bases left unmatched: 9. The CDR3: CASTPRAGVYEQYF. The CDR3 nucleotides are TGTGCCAGCACCCCAAGAGCGGGAGTTTACGAGCAGTACTTC.

The gene calls are TRBV11-1 and TRBJ2-1; 7 bases match TRBD2. V lost 5 bases, J lost 2 bases, and 3 bases stayed unmatched. Per germline, CDR1 SGHAT and CDR2 FQDESV (reference sequence). The CDR3 extends over 14 amino acids. CDR3 region: CASSPREAYNEQFF. Here the CDR3 DNA reads TGTGCCAGCAGCCCCCGGGAGGCCTACAATGAGCAGTTCTTC.

The chain joins TRBV4-3 to TRBJ1-4, with TRBD1 matching over 9 bases. The germline CDR1 and CDR2 sequences are LGHNA and YSLEER. The CDR3 is made up of 15 amino acids. Trimming took 1 base from V and 5 from J; bases not matched to a gene: 2. The CDR3 spells CASSQVGTGNEKLFF. The DNA of the CDR3 is TGCGCCAGCAGCCAAGTTGGGACAGGGAATGAAAAACTGTTTTTT.

The rearrangement links TRBV5-1 to TRBJ2-2, with 8 nucleotides matching TRBD2. V shed 0 bases, J shed 0 bases, and the junction held 4 bases outside the gene matches. The CDR3 covers 17 residues. Germline assignment: CDR1 SGHRS and CDR2 YFSETQ. CDR3 protein: CASSLAFSGANTGELFF. The DNA of the CDR3 is TGCGCCAGCAGCTTGGCCTTTAGCGGGGCGAACACCGGGGAGCTGTTTTTT.

The rearrangement uses TRBV7-9 and TRBJ2-1, with 7 bases aligning to TRBD1. Germline V CDR1 and CDR2: SEHNR, FQNEAQ (reference sequence). The CDR3 totals 16 residues. The trim removed 5 bases at V and 8 bases at J, leaving 15 bases unmatched. The chain's CDR3 is CASSPLPGQQIDEQFF. For the CDR3, the DNA is TGTGCCAGCAGCCCCCTCCCGGGACAGCAGATCGATGAGCAGTTCTTC.

V is TRBV18 and J is TRBJ1-4; D is unclear. The CDR3 covers 15 residues. The V gene's germline CDR1 is KGHSH and CDR2 LQKENI. Deletions cut 2 bases from V and 4 bases from J, with 11 bases between. CDR3 nucleotide sequence: TGTGCCAGCTCACCATCACAGTCCCTTAATGAAAAACTGTTTTTT. Amino acids: CASSPSQSLNEKLFF.

The chain links TRBV7-9 to TRBJ1-2, with TRBD1 matching over 7 bases. There are 15 residues in the CDR3. Germline trimming cut 5 bases from V and 1 base from J; bases unmatched to any gene: 7. Germline CDR1 SEHNR, CDR2 FQNEAQ (reference sequence). As DNA, the CDR3 is TGTGCCAGCAGCCCTCCTACAGGGGTTAACTATGGCTACACCTTC. It yields the protein CASSPPTGVNYGYTF.

This chain uses TRBV5-1 with TRBJ2-1; a weak D match, TRBD2 (6 bases). The CDR3 sequence is 15 residues long. V lost 4 bases to trimming and J lost 4 bases, with 15 bases between them. Germline V lookup: CDR1 SGHRS, CDR2 YFSETQ. CDR3 bases: TGCGCCAGCAGCGGAGGAGGGGCCGTATACAATGAGCAGTTCTTC. Translation gives CASSGGGAVYNEQFF.

The chain employs TRBV24-1 and TRBJ2-7; TRBD1 matches 9 bases. Germline loops: CDR1 KGHDR, CDR2 SFDVKD. J lost 5 bases, V lost 7 bases, and 8 bases had no gene match. The CDR3 length is 14 residues. The CDR3 sequence is CATSSDRGADEQYF. The CDR3 nucleotides are TGTGCCACCAGCTCGGACAGGGGAGCGGACGAGCAGTACTTC.

J is TRBJ2-1 and V is TRBV5-1, with D tentatively TRBD2 (7 bases). Germline-derived CDR1 and CDR2 are SGHRS and YFSETQ. With 3 bases removed from V and 6 bases from J, the gap between germline ends came to 16 bases. The CDR3 runs to 15 residues. Here the CDR3 DNA reads TGCGCCAGCAGCTCGCAACCGAGGGGGGGCAATGAGCAGTTCTTC. Protein product: CASSSQPRGGNEQFF.

This sequence joins TRBV9 and TRBJ1-6, with D uncertain. Trimming stripped 0 bases from V and 2 bases from J, with 12 bases between. Germline CDR1 is SGDLS and CDR2 is YYNGEE. This CDR3 has 17 residues. CDR3 nucleotides: TGTGCCAGCAGCGTAGCTGCACAAACCACCTATAATTCACCCCTCCACTTT. Its translation: CASSVAAQTTYNSPLHF.

The CDR3 protein is CATSDILEREFTQYF. The CDR3 coding sequence is TGTGCCACCAGTGATATACTAGAGCGGGAGTTTACGCAGTATTTT. The J gene is TRBJ2-3, the V gene TRBV24-1, with 8 bases identical to TRBD2. Per the germline V gene, CDR1 is KGHDR and CDR2 is SFDVKD. With 3 bases clipped from V and 8 bases from J, the junction kept 9 bases outside the gene matches. The CDR3 runs to 15 residues.

The J gene is TRBJ1-1, the V gene TRBV3-1 (or the pseudogene TRBV3-2); 7 bases are a match to TRBD1. Germline values: CDR1 LGHDT, CDR2 YNNKEL (reference sequence). V lost 0 bases and J lost 6; bases outside the gene matches: 10. The CDR3 extends over 16 amino acids. The CDR3 DNA is TGTGCCAGCAGCCAAGATCAGACAGGGAGAGTCGCTGAAGCTTTCTTT. Residues: CASSQDQTGRVAEAFF.

This clone has just one count. At one of its ends the junction is not consistent with the germline gene, which may arise from a read error. For the CDR3, the DNA is TGTGCCAGCAGGACCGGGACAAGGAACACTGAAGCCTTCTTT. Its translation is CASRTGTRNTEAFF. The chain uses TRBV6-5 and TRBJ1-1; maybe TRBD1 (6 bases). The germline V gene encodes CDR1 MNHEY and CDR2 SVGAGI. The CDR3 extends over 14 amino acids.

The chain has TRBV5-1 and TRBJ2-2; 10 bases match TRBD1. This CDR3 comprises 16 residues. V lost 2 bases, J lost 6 bases, and 7 bases stayed unmatched. Germline CDR1 and CDR2: SGHRS and YFSETQ. CDR3 sequence: CASSFSTGGGSGELFF. The CDR3 nucleotides read TGCGCCAGCAGCTTTTCGACAGGGGGCGGGTCCGGGGAGCTGTTTTTT.

The chain carries TRBV28 and TRBJ2-7; 9 bases align to TRBD1. Trimming at V came to 4 bases and at J to 2 bases, leaving 6 bases not matched to a gene. The CDR3 spans 15 residues. CDR1 is MDHEN and CDR2 is SYDVKM in the germline V gene. The CDR3 sequence: CASSSQGQGTYEQYF. In nucleotides, the CDR3 is TGTGCCAGCAGTTCTCAAGGACAGGGGACCTACGAGCAGTACTTC.

The genes are TRBV15 and TRBJ1-2, with 8 bases lining up with TRBD1. CDR1 LNHNV and CDR2 YYDKDF come from the germline V gene (reference sequence). V was clipped by 4 bases and J by 4 bases; unmatched bases: 8. The CDR3 consists of 15 residues. The CDR3 nucleotides are TGTGCCACCAGCACAGGACAGGGAAGACGCTATGGCTACACCTTC. Translating gives CATSTGQGRRYGYTF.

V gene TRBV7-3 combines with J gene TRBJ2-3, with TRBD2 as a possible D gene (5 bases). This CDR3 has 13 amino acids. CDR1 and CDR2 (germline): SGHTA, FQGTGA. Trimming took 8 bases from V and 2 from J, leaving 11 bases between them. The CDR3 coding sequence is TGTGCCAGCCTGGCGGGTCCCACAGATACGCAGTATTTT. It is translated as CASLAGPTDTQYF.

This clone showed up just a few times. The rearrangement joins TRBV5-4 to TRBJ2-1; D unclear. The germline V gene has CDR1 SGHNT and CDR2 YYREEE (reference sequence). CDR3 length: 14 amino acids. The V end lost 2 bases, the J end lost 5 bases, and 11 bases lay between the germline ends. CDR3 DNA: TGTGCCAGCAGCTTCTCCAGGAAGAACAATGAGCAGTTCTTC. This translates into CASSFSRKNNEQFF.

This clone was seen more than once but under ten times. The rearrangement links TRBV2 to TRBJ2-1; tentative D call: TRBD2 (6 bases). The CDR3 spans 14 residues. Germline CDR1 is SNHLY and CDR2 is FYNNEI. Trimming cost V 8 bases and J 10 bases, with 21 bases left between them. The CDR3 DNA reads TGTGCCAGCGGCAATCGGGTATCCCGGGGGGAGCAGTTCTTC. This sequence encodes CASGNRVSRGEQFF. Together with reference TRBV2 and TRBJ2-1, the CDR3 gives the full variable domain: EPEVTQTPSHQVTQMGQEVILRCVPISNHLYFYWYRQILGQKVEFLVSFYNNEISEKSEIFDDQFSVERPDGSNFTLKIRSTKLEDSAMYFCASGNRVSRGEQFFGPGTRLTVL.